This entry describes one T cell receptor beta chain. As yet, its antigen is unknown. Th1 cells were collected as flow-through following bead selections for CD25, CD56 and CD294. The sample originates from a study of relationships among human T cell subsets. Whole-study results and caveats: Substantial CDR3 sharing among Th1, Th2 and regulatory cells suggested stochastic fate choice.

TCR alpha and beta CDR3s were amplified from mRNA by semiquantitative ARM-PCR. ARM-PCR used tagged nested gene-specific primers, then communal superprimers for exponential amplification. Exonuclease cleared nested primers, then first-round products were reamplified. A single record per CDR3 protein comes from TCRdb applying MiXCR to the multiplex PCR reads. This table holds 10,000 to 15,000 distinct CDR3 sequences, around 70% found once. This clonotype was obtained from a man between 40 and 49 years old in good health. The sequencing input was CD4+ Th1 cells sorted from blood.

CDR3 sequence: CASSLGGARGYTF. The DNA of the CDR3 is TGTGCCAGCAGTTTGGGGGGGGCCCGCGGCTACACCTTC. The chain uses TRBV28 and TRBJ1-2; tentatively, D is TRBD1 (6 bases). The CDR3 sequence is 13 residues long. Germline CDR1 and CDR2: MDHEN and SYDVKM. V shed 3 bases and J shed 8 bases, with 13 bases lying between them.